What follows are 12 T cell receptor beta chains derived from one specimen sequenced in a study of PD-1 blockade in classical Hodgkin lymphoma. Profiling relied on immunoSEQ multiplex PCR, and the TCRdb table lists in-frame clones only, not all of them. The sample shows roughly 150,000 clones, approximately 80% of them seen only once. With no exception, relapse followed autologous stem cell transplantation in all patients, and brentuximab vedotin exposure varied. Source: peripheral blood mononuclear cells (PBMCs), taken before the second cycle of nivolumab. The receptors stem from a human donor with classical Hodgkin lymphoma.

V usage is TRBV5-5 and J usage is TRBJ1-5, with D maybe TRBD1 (5 bases). In germline, CDR1 is SGHKS, CDR2 YYEKEE (reference sequence). CDR3 size: 13 residues. The V end was cut by 4 bases, the J end by 3 bases, with 8 bases between. The chain's CDR3 is CASSVRDNQPQHF. DNA for the CDR3: TGTGCCAGCAGCGTCAGGGACAATCAGCCCCAGCATTTT.

The J gene is TRBJ2-7, the V gene TRBV7-2; TRBD2 agrees at 9 bases. The V gene's germline CDR1 is SGHTA and CDR2 FQGNSA. Losses at the gene ends were 0 bases for V and 4 bases for J; bases not matched to a gene: 10. This CDR3 comprises 17 residues. CDR3 sequence (DNA): TGTGCCAGCAGCTTAGCCGCGAGTAGCGGGAGAGGGTACGAGCAGTACTTC. It codes for CASSLAASSGRGYEQYF. Drawing the rest from reference TRBV7-2 and TRBJ2-7, the complete variable domain is GAGVSQSPSNKVTEKGKDVELRCDPISGHTALYWYRQSLGQGLEFLIYFQGNSAPDKSGLPSDRFSAERTGGSVSTLTIQRTQQEDSAVYLCASSLAASSGRGYEQYFGPGTRLTVT.

The chain recombines TRBV6-6 with TRBJ1-4; possibly TRBD1 for D (6 bases). V was cut by 2 bases and J by 8 bases, with 12 bases left in between. This CDR3 has 14 amino acids. Looked up from germline, CDR1 is MNHNY and CDR2 is SVGAGI (reference sequence). The CDR3 sequence: CASSYGQPREKLFF. The DNA of the CDR3 is TGTGCCAGCAGTTACGGACAGCCTAGAGAAAAACTGTTTTTT.

The chain is built from TRBV18 and TRBJ2-7; maybe TRBD2 (6 bases). V was cut by 3 bases and J by 0 bases, with 12 bases left in between. The germline V gene encodes CDR1 KGHSH and CDR2 LQKENI. The CDR3 covers 15 residues. The CDR3: CASSPQGLSSYEQYF. The CDR3 coding sequence is TGTGCCAGCTCACCTCAGGGACTGAGCTCCTACGAGCAGTACTTC. The complete variable domain, with remaining parts taken from reference TRBV18 and TRBJ2-7, reads NAGVMQNPRHLVRRRGQEARLRCSPMKGHSHVYWYRQLPEEGLKFMVYLQKENIIDESGMPKERFSAEFPKEGPSILRIQQVVRGDSAAYFCASSPQGLSSYEQYFGPGTRLTVT.

The genes are TRBV9 and TRBJ2-1, with D tentatively TRBD2 (6 bases). Deletions cut 0 bases from V and 0 bases from J, with 10 bases between. Germline V CDR1 and CDR2: SGDLS, YYNGEE. The CDR3 has 16 residues. In DNA form, the CDR3 reads TGTGCCAGCAGCGTAGGCGGGGCGTCCTCCTACAATGAGCAGTTCTTC. Encoded protein: CASSVGGASSYNEQFF.

The V call is TRBV10-3, the J call TRBJ1-5, with a possible D match to TRBD1 (6 bases). The CDR3 is 15 amino acids. Deletions cut 0 bases from V and 5 bases from J, with 11 bases between. In germline, CDR1 is ENHRY, CDR2 SYGVKD. The CDR3 is CAISESGTRYQPQHF. The DNA for the CDR3 is TGTGCCATCAGTGAGTCGGGGACAAGGTATCAGCCCCAGCATTTT.

V is TRBV11-3 and J is TRBJ2-3; 7 bases are a match to TRBD1. Germline CDR1 reads SGHNT; CDR2 reads YENEEA. With 4 bases clipped from V and 9 bases from J, the junction kept 16 bases outside the gene matches. CDR3 length: 16 residues. As DNA, the CDR3 is TGTGCCAGCAGCTCTGGCCCCTACCGGGACAGTCAAACGCAGTATTTT. Residues: CASSSGPYRDSQTQYF. The variable domain in full, completed from reference TRBV11-3 and TRBJ2-3, reads EAGVVQSPRYKIIEKKQPVAFWCNPISGHNTLYWYLQNLGQGPELLIRYENEEAVDDSQLPKDRFSAERLKGVDSTLKIQPAELGDSAVYLCASSSGPYRDSQTQYFGPGTRLTVL.

The rearrangement joins TRBV10-3 to TRBJ1-1; no reliable D call. The V and J ends lost 10 bases and 1 base respectively, with 10 bases between them. This CDR3 is built from 12 residues. The V gene's germline CDR1 is ENHRY and CDR2 SYGVKD. CDR3: CATGRTNTEAFF. CDR3 in DNA: TGTGCCACCGGGAGGACGAACACTGAAGCTTTCTTT.

The V gene is TRBV7-2, the J gene TRBJ2-1, with unresolved D. This CDR3 has 15 residues. Germline V gene data show CDR1 as SGHTA and CDR2 as FQGNSA. Trimming removed 1 base at V and 0 bases at J, with 7 bases between. CDR3 region: CASSLGGISYNEQFF. CDR3 nucleotides: TGTGCCAGCAGCTTAGGGGGAATCTCCTACAATGAGCAGTTCTTC.

V usage is TRBV9 and J usage is TRBJ2-7, with 12 bases matching TRBD2. This CDR3 has 15 amino acids. The V and J ends lost 4 bases and 3 bases, in that order; junction bases with no gene match: 5. CDR1 and CDR2 (germline): SGDLS, YYNGEE. CDR3 nucleotides: TGTGCCAGCAGCCCCGGACTAGCGGGGTTCTACGAGCAGTACTTC. Translated, it gives CASSPGLAGFYEQYF.

This chain links TRBV7-2 with TRBJ1-2; 7 positions match TRBD1. Germline loops: CDR1 SGHTA, CDR2 FQGNSA. Germline trimming cut 5 bases from V and 3 bases from J; bases unmatched to any gene: 9. The CDR3 is 15 amino acids. CDR3 DNA: TGTGCCAGCAGCCCGCAAGGGGGCGGCCACTATGGCTACACCTTC. This sequence encodes CASSPQGGGHYGYTF.

The chain has TRBV28 and TRBJ2-1, with 10 bases that match TRBD2. Germline V gives CDR1 MDHEN, CDR2 SYDVKM. The CDR3 consists of 14 residues. V lost 5 bases to trimming and J lost 12 bases; unmatched junction nucleotides: 10. The CDR3 sequence is CASSPGLALLGQFF. CDR3 in DNA: TGTGCCAGCAGTCCGGGACTAGCGCTTCTAGGGCAGTTCTTC.